This T cell receptor beta chain is drawn from a study of OX40 agonist ivuxolimab in advanced cancers. Systemic immunosuppression or a history of autoimmune disease excluded patients. Profiled with immunoSEQ multiplex PCR; TCRdb holds only in-frame clones, not every one. The sample shows over 60,000 clones, 85% to 90% of them seen only once. This specimen was CD4+ or CD8+ T cells sorted from blood, taken in a trial of the OX40 agonist ivuxolimab. The clonotype originates from an adult with an advanced solid tumor such as melanoma, head and neck, liver or kidney cancer.

This CDR3 is CASSLGGTGGVEAFF. DNA for the CDR3: TGTGCCAGCAGCTTGGGAGGGACAGGGGGCGTTGAAGCTTTCTTT. The rearrangement links TRBV5-4 to TRBJ1-1, with TRBD1 identical over 12 bases. The CDR3 length is 15 residues. From germline, CDR1 is SGHNT and CDR2 YYREEE (reference sequence). Unmatched junction bases numbered 4, after V lost 0 bases and J lost 7 bases. Variable domain in full (rest from reference TRBV5-4 and TRBJ1-1): ETGVTQSPTHLIKTRGQQVTLRCSSQSGHNTVSWYQQALGQGPQFIFQYYREEENGRGNFPPRFSGLQFPNYSSELNVNALELDDSALYLCASSLGGTGGVEAFFGQGTRLTVV.